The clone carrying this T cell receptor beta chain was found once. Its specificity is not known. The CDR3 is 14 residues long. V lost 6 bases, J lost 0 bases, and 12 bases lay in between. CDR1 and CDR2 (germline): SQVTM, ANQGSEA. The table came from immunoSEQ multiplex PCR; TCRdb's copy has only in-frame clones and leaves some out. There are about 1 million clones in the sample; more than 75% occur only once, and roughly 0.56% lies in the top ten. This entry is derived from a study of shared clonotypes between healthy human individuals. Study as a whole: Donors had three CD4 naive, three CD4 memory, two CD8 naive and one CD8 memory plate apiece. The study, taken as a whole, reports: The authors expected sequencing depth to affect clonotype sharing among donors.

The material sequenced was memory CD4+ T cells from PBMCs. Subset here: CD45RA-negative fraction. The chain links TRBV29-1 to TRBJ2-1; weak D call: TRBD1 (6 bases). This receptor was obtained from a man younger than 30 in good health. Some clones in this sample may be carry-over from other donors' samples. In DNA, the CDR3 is TGCAGCGTGAGAGGGGGAAGCTCCTACAATGAGCAGTTCTTC. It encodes CSVRGGSSYNEQFF.